The rows below give T cell receptor beta chains drawn from one sample of a study of T cells expressing NK-cell markers. TCRdb re-called the 5' RACE reads; one entry per CDR3 protein, DNA not given. Listed are roughly 150,000 distinct CDR3 sequences; less than 20% falls within the top ten. Sample: blood T cells: a sorted CD56 or NKG2C T cell subset, CD4+ or CD8+ T cells, or bulk PBMC T cells (not recorded which). The receptors derive from a woman aged 18-70 years in good health. CDR3s include the opening cysteine and the closing phenylalanine or tryptophan. Fields, in order: V gene, J gene, CDR3 length, CDR3 protein.

V: TRBV4-1; J: TRBJ1-2; length: 15; CDR3: CASSQAIDWRGGYTF
V: TRBV2; J: TRBJ1-2; length: 14; CDR3: CASSERDRVYGYTF
V: TRBV9; J: TRBJ1-5; length: 15; CDR3: CASSVGPGVSQPQHF
V: TRBV12-3/TRBV12-4; J: TRBJ2-7; length: 15; CDR3: CASRRTSGGSYEQYF
V: TRBV4-2; J: TRBJ1-2; length: 15; CDR3: CASSQDHLANYGYTF
V: TRBV12-3/TRBV12-4; J: TRBJ2-2; length: 15; CDR3: CASSLGDTYTGELFF
V: TRBV2; J: TRBJ2-1; length: 14; CDR3: CASRKTSGMDEQFF
V: TRBV11-2; J: TRBJ2-7; length: 16; CDR3: CASSLAHSGVRSEQYF
V: TRBV27; J: TRBJ2-1; length: 16; CDR3: CASSLRGEGTYNEQFF
V: TRBV7-2; J: TRBJ2-1; length: 17; CDR3: CASSFSQPGLALNEQFF
V: TRBV5-1; J: TRBJ2-1; length: 15; CDR3: CASSTGTGGNREQFF
V: TRBV28; J: TRBJ2-3; length: 15; CDR3: CASSLEGTLRNTQYF
V: TRBV9; J: TRBJ1-1; length: 14; CDR3: CASSPRAGGAEAFF
V: TRBV20-1; J: TRBJ2-7; length: 12; CDR3: CSVGGQTYEQYF
V: TRBV2; J: TRBJ1-4; length: 17; CDR3: CASSVRRIQGGNEKLFF
V: TRBV5-1; J: TRBJ1-1; length: 12; CDR3: CASRKGNSEAFF
V: TRBV20-1; J: TRBJ1-1; length: 15; CDR3: CSARMAAGGNTEAFF
V: TRBV7-6; J: TRBJ2-7; length: 14; CDR3: CASSFLATSGEQYF
V: TRBV12-3/TRBV12-4; J: TRBJ1-2; length: 14; CDR3: CASSFSSGGYGYTF
V: TRBV5-5; J: TRBJ2-5; length: 16; CDR3: CASSLSVGPYQETQYF
V: TRBV11-2; J: TRBJ2-5; length: 15; CDR3: CASSSFPQNQETQYF
V: TRBV4-1; J: TRBJ2-2; length: 16; CDR3: CASRGGLAGGTGELFF
V: TRBV7-3; J: TRBJ2-3; length: 17; CDR3: CASSLLGTSGSADTQYF
V: TRBV28; J: TRBJ2-1; length: 16; CDR3: CASSPRGAGKANEQFF
V: TRBV6-1; J: TRBJ1-2; length: 13; CDR3: CASSEGITYGYTF
V: TRBV20-1; J: TRBJ2-7; length: 13; CDR3: CSARLASFSEQYF
V: TRBV6-5; J: TRBJ2-3; length: 13; CDR3: CASSYQIQGAQYF
V: TRBV5-1; J: TRBJ2-2; length: 17; CDR3: CASSPTAGQGNTGELFF
V: TRBV10-3; J: TRBJ1-1; length: 13; CDR3: CATSRGMNTEAFF
V: TRBV6-5; J: TRBJ2-7; length: 17; CDR3: CASSYSSVYGHLYEQYF
V: TRBV6-5; J: TRBJ2-5; length: 15; CDR3: CASSWTGAVAETQYF
V: TRBV7-2; J: TRBJ2-1; length: 16; CDR3: CASSLASSGAYNEQFF